Listed here is a single T cell receptor (beta chain). In the source study's methods: From reference gene primer amplification, estimates of nucleated cell counts were derived. This table comes from immunoSEQ multiplex PCR, and its TCRdb copy is limited to in-frame clones, with some not included. That table gives V, J and clone size, and the DNA gave D and trimming. The table shows hundreds of thousands of clones, with about 87% occurring only once. The data were taken from a study of blood T cell repertoires in COVID-19. The overall study: There were acute and convalescent COVID-19 samples, and they came from the United States, Italy and Spain. The cDNA or gDNA used as material had been derived from T cells, B-cell-depleted T cells, or PBMCs.

Sequencing was carried out using peripheral blood. This clonotype originated in a woman between 50 and 59 years old with COVID-19, enrolled during active disease.

The CDR3 here is CASSRAGYTEAFF. DNA for the CDR3: TGTGCCAGCAGTCGGGCGGGGTACACTGAAGCTTTCTTT. This sequence joins TRBV11-3 and TRBJ1-1; no definite D call. The CDR3 length is 13 residues. V lost 6 bases and J 3 bases, leaving 11 bases between the germline ends. Germline CDR1 and CDR2: SGHNT and YENEEA.